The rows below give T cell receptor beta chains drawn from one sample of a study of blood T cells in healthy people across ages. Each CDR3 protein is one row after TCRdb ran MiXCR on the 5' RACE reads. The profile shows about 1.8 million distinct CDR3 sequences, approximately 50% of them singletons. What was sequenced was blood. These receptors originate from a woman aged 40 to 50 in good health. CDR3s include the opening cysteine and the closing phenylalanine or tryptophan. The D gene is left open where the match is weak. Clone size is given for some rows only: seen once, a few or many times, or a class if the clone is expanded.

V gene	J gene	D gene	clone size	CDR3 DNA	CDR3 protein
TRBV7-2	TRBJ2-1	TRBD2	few	TGTGCCAGCAGCTTATTTCGGACTAGCGGGGGATATGAGCAGTTCTTC	CASSLFRTSGGYEQFF
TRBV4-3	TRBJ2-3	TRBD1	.	TGCGCCAGCAGCCAAGATGATCCAGGACAGGGGCTGAGGGCAGATACGCAGTATTTT	CASSQDDPGQGLRADTQYF
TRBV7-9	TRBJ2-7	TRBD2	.	TGTGCCAGCAGCCAGGCGGTGGCTAGCGGGGGGTCCTCCTACAATGAGCAGTACTTC	CASSQAVASGGSSYNEQYF
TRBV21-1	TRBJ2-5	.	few	TGTGCCAGCCCACGAGTGACTAGCGACCGCCAAGAGACCCAGTACTTC	CASPRVTSDRQETQYF
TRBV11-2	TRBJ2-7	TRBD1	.	TGTGCCAGCAGCCTAAACCCCGGGACAGGGTTACCCTACGAGCAGTACTTC	CASSLNPGTGLPYEQYF
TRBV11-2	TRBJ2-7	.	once	TGTGCCAGCAGCCACGGGCTGGATAGTCTGATCTCCTACGAGCAGTACTTC	CASSHGLDSLISYEQYF
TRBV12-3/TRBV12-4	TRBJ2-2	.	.	TGTGCCAGCAGTTTACGGAGTCAGGTGGCCGGGGAGCTGTTTTTT	CASSLRSQVAGELFF
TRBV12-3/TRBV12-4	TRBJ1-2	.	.	TGTGCCAGCAGTCCCCTAGAGGGCAGGGTTGACTATGGCTACACCTTC	CASSPLEGRVDYGYTF
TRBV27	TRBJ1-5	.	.	TGTGCCAGCTTGCCCTTGGGGGGGAGTAGCAATCAGCCCCAGCATTTT	CASLPLGGSSNQPQHF
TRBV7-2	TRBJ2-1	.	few	TGTGCCAGCAGCTCAGACTGGGCGTCCTACAATGAGCAGTTCTTC	CASSSDWASYNEQFF
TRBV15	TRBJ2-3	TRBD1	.	TGTGCCACCAGCAGTGGACAGGGACTTAGCACAGATACGCAGTATTTT	CATSSGQGLSTDTQYF
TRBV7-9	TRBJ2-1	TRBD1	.	TGTGCCAGCAGCTTTGGACAGGGAACCGATGAGCAGTTCTTC	CASSFGQGTDEQFF
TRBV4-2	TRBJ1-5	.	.	TGTGCCAGCAGCCAAGAGGGAGGGCCACAGCCCCAGCATTTT	CASSQEGGPQPQHF
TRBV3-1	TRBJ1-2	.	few	TGTGCCAGCAGCCAAGATGTAGGGGCTCTTTCTGGCTACACCTTC	CASSQDVGALSGYTF
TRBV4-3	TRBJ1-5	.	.	TGCGCCAGCAGCCAAGATGGGGAGGGGATAAATCAGCCCCAGCATTTT	CASSQDGEGINQPQHF
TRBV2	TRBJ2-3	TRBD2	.	TGTGCCAGCAGTAGCGGGGCCGGGGGCACAGATACGCAGTATTTT	CASSSGAGGTDTQYF
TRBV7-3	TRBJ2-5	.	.	TGTGCCAGCAGCTTAACTAAAGGGGAGACCCAGTACTTC	CASSLTKGETQYF
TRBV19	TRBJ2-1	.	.	TGTGCCAGTATTTTCAATAATGAGCAGTTCTTC	CASIFNNEQFF
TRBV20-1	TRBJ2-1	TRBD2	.	TGCAGTGCCCTTACGAGCGGGGGACTCCACAATGAGCAGTTCTTC	CSALTSGGLHNEQFF
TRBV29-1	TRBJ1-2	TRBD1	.	TGCAGCGTTGACCTAGGACAGGGCAACTATGGCTACACCTTC	CSVDLGQGNYGYTF
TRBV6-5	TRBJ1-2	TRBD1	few	TGTGCCAGCAGCCCGACAGGGTCTAAGGGCTATGGCTACACCTTC	CASSPTGSKGYGYTF
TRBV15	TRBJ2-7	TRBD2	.	TGTGCCACCAGCAGAGATAGATCGACTAGCGTCTCCTACGAGCAGTACTTC	CATSRDRSTSVSYEQYF
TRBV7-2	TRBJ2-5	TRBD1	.	TGTGCCAGCAGCTTAGGCCGGGACAGGACGCAAGAGACCCAGTACTTC	CASSLGRDRTQETQYF
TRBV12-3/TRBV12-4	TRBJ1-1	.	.	TGTGCCAGCAGTACCCCCGGGGAAGGGGCGAACACTGAAGCTTTCTTT	CASSTPGEGANTEAFF
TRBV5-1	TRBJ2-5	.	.	TGCGCCAGCAGCCCCGCCGGGGTAGACGGGACCCAGTACTTC	CASSPAGVDGTQYF
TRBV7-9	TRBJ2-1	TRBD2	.	TGTGCCAGCAGCCCCCCCGGGGGGATTAGCCTAAATGAGCAGTTCTTC	CASSPPGGISLNEQFF
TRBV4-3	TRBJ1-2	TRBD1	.	TGCGCCAGCAGCCAAGGGGGACAGGGGATGTATGGCTACACCTTC	CASSQGGQGMYGYTF
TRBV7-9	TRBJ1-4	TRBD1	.	TGTGCCAGCAGCTTAGCGACAGGGATTAATGAAAGACTGTTTTTT	CASSLATGINERLFF
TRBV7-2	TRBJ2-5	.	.	TGTGCCAGCTCCTTCGGGACAGCGGGGTATGAGGAGACCCAGTACTTC	CASSFGTAGYEETQYF
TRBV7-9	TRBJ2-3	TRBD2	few	TGTGCCAGCAGCAGGGAGGGGAGGAATACGCAGTATTTT	CASSREGRNTQYF
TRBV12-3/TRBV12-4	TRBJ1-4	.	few	TGTGCCAGCAGTTTAGGCAGGGAGGATGAAAAACTGTTTTTT	CASSLGREDEKLFF
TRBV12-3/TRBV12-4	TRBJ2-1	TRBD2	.	TGTGCCAGCAGGGCCGGGACTAGCGGGGAGAGCAATGAGCAGCTCTTC	CASRAGTSGESNEQLF
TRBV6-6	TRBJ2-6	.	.	TGTGCCAGCAGCCCATTTGATTCTGGGGCCAACGTCCTGACTTTC	CASSPFDSGANVLTF
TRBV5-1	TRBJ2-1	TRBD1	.	TGCGCCAGCAGTTCCGGACAGGGGGCGATTTCCTACAATGAGCAGTTCTTC	CASSSGQGAISYNEQFF
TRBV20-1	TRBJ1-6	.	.	TGCAGTGCTAGTCGGGCGCAAAATTCACCCCTCCACTTT	CSASRAQNSPLHF
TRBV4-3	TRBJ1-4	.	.	TGCGCCAGCAGCCAAGACCCAGGGATTTCGAGCGAAAAACTGTTTTTT	CASSQDPGISSEKLFF
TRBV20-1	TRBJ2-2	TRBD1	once	TGCAGTGCTGCTAATGGACAGGGTGCCGGGGAGCTGTTTTTT	CSAANGQGAGELFF
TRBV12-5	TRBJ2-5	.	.	TGTGCTAGTGGGAAGGGGCTAGGGACCCAGTACTTC	CASGKGLGTQYF
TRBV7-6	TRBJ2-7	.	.	TGTGCCAGCAGCTCGGACAGTGAGAACGAGCAGTACTTC	CASSSDSENEQYF
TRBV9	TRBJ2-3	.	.	TGTGCCAGCAGCGTAGTATCGATCGGAGCCGATACGCAGTATTTT	CASSVVSIGADTQYF